This entry lists 31 T cell receptor beta chains sequenced from one sample in a study of blood T cell repertoires in COVID-19. TCRdb's copy holds only in-frame clones and misses some; the assay was immunoSEQ multiplex PCR. The profile covers tens of thousands of clones, with more than 75% appearing a single time and 4.8% taken by the ten largest. Specimen: peripheral blood. These receptor sequences come from a woman over 75 with active COVID-19.

V gene TRBV5-6 combines with J gene TRBJ2-1; tentative D call: TRBD1 (6 bases). Trimming took 1 base from V and 4 from J, leaving 9 bases between them. This CDR3 is 14 amino acids long. Looked up from germline, CDR1 is SGHDT and CDR2 is YYEEEE. CDR3: CASSLRGFYNEQFF. CDR3 bases: TGTGCCAGCAGCTTGAGGGGGTTTTACAATGAGCAGTTCTTC. Using reference TRBV5-6 and TRBJ2-1 for the parts outside the CDR3, the full variable domain is DAGVTQSPTHLIKTRGQQVTLRCSPKSGHDTVSWYQQALGQGPQFIFQYYEEEERQRGNFPDRFSGHQFPNYSSELNVNALLLGDSALYLCASSLRGFYNEQFFGPGTRLTVL.

The rearrangement joins TRBV5-1 to TRBJ2-3; maybe TRBD2 (6 bases). Germline lookup yields CDR1 SGHRS and CDR2 YFSETQ. The CDR3 length is 15 residues. The germline V and J ends were trimmed by 1 base and 6 bases, with 15 bases remaining between them. CDR3 residues: CASSLPRDWHDTQYF. The CDR3 DNA reads TGCGCCAGCAGCTTGCCCCGGGACTGGCATGATACGCAGTATTTT. The complete variable domain, with remaining parts taken from reference TRBV5-1 and TRBJ2-3, reads KAGVTQTPRYLIKTRGQQVTLSCSPISGHRSVSWYQQTPGQGLQFLFEYFSETQRNKGNFPGRFSGRQFSNSRSEMNVSTLELGDSALYLCASSLPRDWHDTQYFGPGTRLTVL.

V and J are TRBV19 and TRBJ2-2; 12 nucleotides align to TRBD2. The length of the CDR3 is 16 residues. V lost 2 bases to trimming and J lost 4 bases; unmatched junction nucleotides: 2. CDR1 and CDR2 from the germline V gene are LNHDA and SQIVND (reference sequence). The CDR3 DNA reads as TGTGCCAGTAGTATACTAGCGGGAGGGTTCACCGGGGAGCTGTTTTTT. It is translated as CASSILAGGFTGELFF.

The chain carries TRBV7-3 and TRBJ2-5; the D gene is possibly TRBD2 (6 bases). This CDR3 region has 14 residues. Per the germline V gene, CDR1 is SGHTA and CDR2 is FQGTGA. Trimming removed 0 bases from V and 5 bases from J, with 10 bases in between. CDR3: CASSLTGGRETQYF. CDR3 DNA: TGTGCCAGCAGCTTAACTGGGGGGAGGGAGACCCAGTACTTC.

CDR3 sequence (DNA): TGTGCCAGCAGCTCAGCGGGAGGGCCATACGATGAGCAGTTCTTC. Its translation: CASSSAGGPYDEQFF. The V call is TRBV5-5, the J call TRBJ2-1; 10 bases align to TRBD2. After removal of 3 bases from V and 8 bases from J, the junction contained 8 bases not matched to a gene. Germline loops: CDR1 SGHKS, CDR2 YYEKEE (reference sequence). This CDR3 region has 15 residues.

The chain links TRBV4-1 to TRBJ2-2; 8 bases fit TRBD1. The germline V gene encodes CDR1 MGHRA and CDR2 YSYEKL. The CDR3 loop spans 18 amino acids. The ends lost 1 base at V and 1 base at J; junction bases unmatched: 8. CDR3 sequence: CASSQGSRGRMNTGELFF. DNA of the CDR3: TGCGCCAGCAGCCAAGGGAGCAGGGGGCGGATGAACACCGGGGAGCTGTTTTTT.

The V call is TRBV4-2, the J call TRBJ2-2, with 10 positions matching TRBD2. The CDR3 sequence is 16 residues long. V lost 1 base to trimming and J lost 5 bases; unmatched junction nucleotides: 4. CDR1 is LGHNA and CDR2 is YNFKEQ in the germline V gene. Here the CDR3 reads CASSQGTSGVTGELFF. The CDR3 DNA is TGTGCCAGCAGCCAAGGGACTAGCGGAGTAACCGGGGAGCTGTTTTTT.

This chain joins TRBV4-2 and TRBJ2-5; 12 bases are a match to TRBD2. The V gene end was trimmed by 3 bases and the J gene end by 1 base; junction bases not matched to a gene: 6. Germline CDR1 and CDR2: LGHNA and YNFKEQ. CDR3 size: 17 residues. The DNA for the CDR3 is TGTGCCAGCAGCCAGCCTAGCGGGAGGGCCCTCCAAGAGACCCAGTACTTC. Translating it yields CASSQPSGRALQETQYF.

The CDR3: CAISVVRAGAEQYF. CDR3 sequence (DNA): TGTGCCATCAGTGTCGTCCGTGCCGGTGCCGAGCAGTACTTC. The chain couples TRBV10-3 to TRBJ2-7; D is ambiguous. Per the germline V gene, CDR1 is ENHRY and CDR2 is SYGVKD. This CDR3 is built from 14 residues. V gave up 4 bases and J gave up 6 bases, with 16 bases separating them.

This sequence joins TRBV21-1 and TRBJ2-7; TRBD2 is taken as the D call from the table, unchecked against the DNA. TRBV21-1 is termed a pseudogene. The CDR3 is 12 residues long. The CDR3 protein is CASSKVFVEQYF. In DNA form, the CDR3 reads TGTGCCAGCAGCAAAGTTTTTGTAGAGCAGTACTTC.

This chain connects TRBV11-2 to TRBJ2-7; 7 nucleotides agree with TRBD2. CDR1 SGHAT and CDR2 FQNNGV come from the germline V gene. V lost 6 bases, J lost 2 bases, and 10 bases stayed unmatched. CDR3 length: 15 residues. CDR3 residues: CASRRGGLKPYEQYF. CDR3 coding DNA: TGTGCCAGCAGGCGCGGGGGACTTAAGCCCTACGAGCAGTACTTC.

The gene calls are TRBV2 and TRBJ2-2; 7 nucleotides line up with TRBD2. The germline gives CDR1 SNHLY, CDR2 FYNNEI. This CDR3 contains 17 residues. V shed 2 bases and J 2 bases; nucleotides not matched to a gene: 8. The CDR3 coding sequence is TGTGCCAGCAGTGAACGTAGACTAGCCCTAAACACCGGGGAGCTGTTTTTT. Translation: CASSERRLALNTGELFF.

V usage is TRBV10-3 and J usage is TRBJ2-7; TRBD2 aligns across 9 bases. This CDR3 has 13 amino acids. CDR1 and CDR2 (germline): ENHRY, SYGVKD. The V and J ends lost 10 bases and 1 base, in that order; junction bases with no gene match: 5. Here the CDR3 DNA reads TGTGCCACTCTGGCGGGAGGGTCCTACGAGCAGTACTTC. Amino acid sequence: CATLAGGSYEQYF.

This chain links TRBV5-4 with TRBJ2-1; TRBD2 aligns across 7 bases. The CDR3 length is 14 residues. Trimming at V came to 6 bases and at J to 3 bases, leaving 6 bases not matched to a gene. Germline V gene data show CDR1 as SGHNT and CDR2 as YYREEE (reference sequence). The DNA of the CDR3 is TGTGCCAGCAACCACCAGCGGGACTACAATGAGCAGTTCTTC. This sequence encodes CASNHQRDYNEQFF.

The rearrangement joins TRBV4-3 to TRBJ2-1; maybe TRBD1 (5 bases). The length of the CDR3 is 13 residues. Trimming shortened V by 3 bases and J by 5 bases, and 8 bases separated the two germline ends. Germline CDR1 is LGHNA and CDR2 is YSLEER. The CDR3 loop reads CASSQGLNNEQFF. Written as DNA, the CDR3 is TGCGCCAGCAGCCAGGGGCTTAACAATGAGCAGTTCTTC.

V and J are TRBV27 and TRBJ2-2, with D uncertain. Germline V lookup: CDR1 MNHEY, CDR2 SMNVEV (reference sequence). Trimming cost V 5 bases and J 1 base, with 8 bases left between them. This CDR3 is built from 14 residues. CDR3: CASSGTENTGELFF. DNA of the CDR3: TGTGCCAGCAGTGGAACAGAGAACACCGGGGAGCTGTTTTTT.

The chain uses TRBV7-8 and TRBJ1-2, with a possible D match to TRBD1 (5 bases). The V end lost 5 bases, the J end lost 0 bases, and 13 bases lay between the germline ends. This CDR3 comprises 15 residues. Germline-derived CDR1 and CDR2 are SGHVS and FQNEAQ. The CDR3 DNA reads TGTGCCAGCAGCCCCACCACAGGCCCTAACTATGGCTACACCTTC. Its translation: CASSPTTGPNYGYTF.

The chain links TRBV5-1 to TRBJ2-1, with TRBD2 matching over 7 bases. Germline CDR1 and CDR2: SGHRS and YFSETQ. Trimming took 0 bases from V and 8 from J; bases not matched to a gene: 8. This CDR3 region has 15 residues. Written as DNA, the CDR3 is TGCGCCAGCAGCTTGGTGGGACTATCTACATATGAGCAGTTCTTC. Translated, it gives CASSLVGLSTYEQFF.

This sequence joins TRBV7-3 and TRBJ2-3; TRBD1 agrees at 8 bases. The length of the CDR3 is 15 residues. V was pared by 5 bases and J by 5 bases, with 9 bases of the junction left unmatched. CDR1 is SGHTA, CDR2 FQGTGA, per germline. This chain's CDR3 is CASSRRQGMGDTQYF. CDR3 sequence (DNA): TGTGCCAGCAGCCGAAGACAGGGGATGGGAGATACGCAGTATTTT.

This sequence joins TRBV7-8 and TRBJ1-3, with D possibly TRBD1 on 5 matching bases. The germline V gene encodes CDR1 SGHVS and CDR2 FQNEAQ. The V end lost 2 bases, the J end lost 3 bases, and 20 bases lay between the germline ends. CDR3 length: 18 residues. CDR3 loop: CASSLRGLGAVNGNTIYF. The CDR3 nucleotides are TGTGCCAGCAGCTTAAGAGGTCTTGGGGCAGTGAATGGAAACACCATATATTTT.

V is TRBV4-1 and J is TRBJ1-5, with 9 bases fitting TRBD1. Germline trimming cut 4 bases from V and 2 bases from J; bases unmatched to any gene: 3. This CDR3 comprises 15 residues. Germline V CDR1 and CDR2: MGHRA, YSYEKL. The CDR3 is CASSLGTGRNQPQHF. The DNA of the CDR3 is TGCGCCAGCAGCCTAGGGACAGGGCGCAATCAGCCCCAGCATTTT.

This sequence joins TRBV9 and TRBJ2-3; 16 bases are a match to TRBD2. With V trimmed by 4 bases and J by 2 bases, 16 bases remained unmatched. CDR1 is SGDLS, CDR2 YYNGEE, per germline. This CDR3 contains 21 residues. In DNA, the CDR3 is TGTGCCAGCAGCCCTACGGTACCGGGACTAGCGGGAGGGCTCGACACAGATACGCAGTATTTT. This encodes CASSPTVPGLAGGLDTDTQYF.

This chain uses TRBV18 with TRBJ2-7; D possibly corresponds to TRBD1 (5 bases). The CDR3 extends over 14 amino acids. Trimming took 1 base from V and 3 from J, leaving 10 bases between them. Germline V gives CDR1 KGHSH, CDR2 LQKENI. CDR3 DNA sequence: TGTGCCAGCTCACCACGGCAGGGCGACTACGAGCAGTACTTC. Translated, it gives CASSPRQGDYEQYF.

This rearrangement joins TRBV21-1 to TRBJ2-5; the tabulated D call, TRBD2, remains unverified against the DNA. TRBV21-1 represents a pseudogene. The CDR3 has 17 residues. DNA of the CDR3: TGTGCCAGCAGCAAACCCGGACTAGCGGGAGAAAAAGAGACCCAGTACTTC. This encodes CASSKPGLAGEKETQYF.

This clone came up once. The genes are TRBV7-3 and TRBJ2-3; the D is unclear. V was cut by 1 base and J by 0 bases, with 17 bases left in between. The length of the CDR3 is 18 residues. Germline-derived CDR1 and CDR2 are SGHTA and FQGTGA. The CDR3 protein is CASSLIGQLPTSTDTQYF. CDR3 DNA sequence: TGTGCCAGCAGCTTAATCGGTCAACTACCCACTAGCACAGATACGCAGTATTTT.

This chain links TRBV6-2 or TRBV6-3 with TRBJ2-6, with 11 bases aligning to TRBD2. The CDR3 has 18 residues. Germline CDR1 MNHEY, CDR2 SVGEGT. V shed 4 bases and J 4 bases; nucleotides not matched to a gene: 9. The CDR3 reads CASSLLAGEHGGANVLTF. Written as DNA, the CDR3 is TGTGCCAGCAGTTTACTAGCGGGAGAACATGGAGGGGCCAACGTCCTGACTTTC.

This clone came up a few times. The chain carries TRBV7-8 and TRBJ1-5; 9 bases match TRBD1. There are 14 residues in the CDR3. J lost 6 bases, V lost 4 bases, and 4 bases had no gene match. CDR1 and CDR2 from the germline V gene are SGHVS and FQNEAQ. In nucleotides, the CDR3 is TGTGCCAGCAGCTCAGGGACAGGGAGTCAGCCCCAGCATTTT. Encoded protein: CASSSGTGSQPQHF. Full variable domain (missing parts from reference TRBV7-8 and TRBJ1-5): GAGVSQSPRYKVAKRGQDVALRCDPISGHVSLFWYQQALGQGPEFLTYFQNEAQLDKSGLPSDRFFAERPEGSVSTLKIQRTQQEDSAVYLCASSSGTGSQPQHFGDGTRLSIL.

The V gene is TRBV27, the J gene TRBJ1-1; perhaps TRBD1 as D (5 bases). Between the trimmed V and J ends, which lost 5 bases and 1 base, there was a span of 17 bases. Germline V gene sequence: CDR1 MNHEY, CDR2 SMNVEV (reference sequence). The length of the CDR3 is 16 residues. The CDR3 nucleotides are TGTGCCAGCAGTCAACGGGGGGACGGACGGAACACTGAAGCTTTCTTT. Encoded protein: CASSQRGDGRNTEAFF.

The rearrangement joins TRBV9 to TRBJ1-4; TRBD1 aligns across 8 bases. CDR1 is SGDLS, CDR2 YYNGEE, per germline. J gave up 8 bases and V 3 bases, and 9 bases lay outside the gene matches. CDR3 length equals 15 residues. CDR3 residues: CASSAKTGAREKLFF. The CDR3 nucleotides are TGTGCCAGCAGCGCCAAGACAGGGGCAAGGGAAAAACTGTTTTTT.

V and J are TRBV29-1 and TRBJ2-4; no firm D call. Germline lookup yields CDR1 SQVTM and CDR2 ANQGSEA. V lost 4 bases and J lost 0, with 4 bases in between. The CDR3 extends over 12 amino acids. For the CDR3, the DNA is TGCAGCGTTGCGGGAGCCAAAAACATTCAGTACTTC. Translated: CSVAGAKNIQYF.

This clone was found a few times. The genes are TRBV6-2 or TRBV6-3 and TRBJ1-5; D call uncertain. The CDR3 covers 17 residues. The germline V gene encodes CDR1 MNHEY and CDR2 SVGEGT. Trimming took 0 bases from V and 3 from J, leaving 15 bases between them. In nucleotides, the CDR3 is TGTGCCAGCAGTTACTCAGCCCGGCGGGCCCTCAATCAGCCCCAGCATTTT. Amino acid sequence: CASSYSARRALNQPQHF.